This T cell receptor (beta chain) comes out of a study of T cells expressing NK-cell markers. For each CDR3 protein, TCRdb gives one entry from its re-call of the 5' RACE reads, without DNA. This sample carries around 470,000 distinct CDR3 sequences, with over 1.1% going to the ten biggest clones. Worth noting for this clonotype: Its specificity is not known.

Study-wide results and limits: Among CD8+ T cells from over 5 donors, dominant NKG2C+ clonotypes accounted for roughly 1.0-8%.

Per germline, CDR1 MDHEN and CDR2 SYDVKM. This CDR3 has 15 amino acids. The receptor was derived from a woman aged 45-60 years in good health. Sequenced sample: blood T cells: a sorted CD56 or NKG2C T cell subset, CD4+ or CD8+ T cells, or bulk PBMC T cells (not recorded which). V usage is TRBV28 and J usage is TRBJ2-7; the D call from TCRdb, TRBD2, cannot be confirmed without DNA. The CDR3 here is CASSLWTSGRYEQYF.